This T cell receptor (beta chain) was profiled in a study of cytomegalovirus exposure and HLA in healthy donors (dated by TCRdb to about 2017). Background for the entire study: According to an earlier analysis of a few hundred of the donors, roughly 180 million T cells yielded 117 million unique TCR beta sequences and less than 300 Gb of sequence data. An early release covering approximately 600 HLA-typed donors comprised 300 to 350 gigabases of sequencing data and tens of millions of unique TCR sequences. Among the approximately 430 genotyped donors, approximately 81% belonged to the genetic ancestry cluster associated with self-reported Caucasian donors. The aim of the study was to test whether cataloging public T cell receptors could identify signatures of past pathogen exposure. Using immunosequencing, the study profiled T cell repertoires from about 650 subjects and related those repertoires to cytomegalovirus serostatus. In addition to the first cohort of roughly 700 subjects, a separate validation cohort of 130 or so different subjects was used. To predict cytomegalovirus infection status, the study brought together high-throughput TCR immunosequencing, statistical association of individual TCRs with disease status, and machine learning. A later analysis re-analyzed previously published TCR beta repertoires from 660 or so donors and added high-resolution HLA genotyping to study TCR occurrence patterns. Rather than using new phenotypic data, the later analysis identified candidate immune exposures from TCR beta sequences and from how often those sequences occurred across donors. To decide whether each TCR beta V gene segment behaved as functional or pseudogenic, an earlier analysis of nearly 600 of the donors relied on high-throughput TCR beta sequencing. Donor age, sex, ethnicity and CMV serostatus were collected together with the repertoire data. A later genetic analysis took genome-wide SNP genotypes for about 55% of the roughly 670 donors and used that subset as a discovery cohort. All discovery cohort repertoires had been generated using a single sequencing platform. Class I and class II HLA loci were covered by the typing at four-digit resolution. Typing coverage differed by locus: A, B, C, DRB1 and DQB1 were typed in roughly 629-630 donors, DQA1 in roughly 510, DPA1 in nearly 610, and DPB1 in approximately 450. Because of strong linkage in the cohort, a few DR-DQ haplotypes were treated as single units for association and clustering. Among 300 to 500 genotyped donors of the cohort, an average of approximately 240,000 unique TCR beta nucleotide sequences was sequenced per donor, of which approximately 19% were non-productive. Findings and caveats that apply to the study as a whole: Because counts were too low, about 18 rarely observed V segments, including chromosome 9 orphons, were excluded from the earlier analysis of some 540 of the donors. A later analysis reported that several top co-occurrence clusters appeared linked to parvovirus B19, influenza, CMV and Epstein-Barr virus. In a later analysis, the rate of TCR association differed among HLA loci, with DRB1 alleles having the most associated TCRs and HLA-C alleles having the fewest. Most TCR sequences were observed very rarely across donors, whereas some public TCRs were present in many individuals. An association between a missense DCLRE1C variant and V-gene and J-gene trimming of TCR beta chains was found in a later genetic analysis and replicated in an independent cohort. The 87-base-pair reads could not distinguish some IMGT-functional V segments, including TRBV6-2 and TRBV6-3, so those segments were excluded. A group of highly shared sequence variants was considered likely to be a technical artifact of the sequencing pipeline. The study listed 150 to 200 TCR beta chains as associated with cytomegalovirus. Presence/absence analyses assumed roughly uniform sequencing depth across donors, an assumption that may not hold. In vitro tests confirmed that a few of the cytomegalovirus-associated TCR beta chains recognize cytomegalovirus antigens. Broadly in line with IMGT annotations, most TCR beta V segments showed up in productive rearrangements about 90% or about 30% of the time in an earlier analysis of about 500 of the donors. In a later analysis, some 17,000 TCR beta sequences were associated with specific HLA alleles at a false discovery rate of 0.05. The authors suggested that the approach could potentially be generalized to other disease states and immunological phenotypes. Immune exposure information for the cohort was limited to CMV serostatus. A later analysis found that HLA-associated TCR beta chains were more clonally expanded and had lower generation probabilities than equally common non-associated chains. When HLA alleles, especially DR and DQ, strongly co-occurred, attributing TCR associations to individual alleles was difficult. The classifier was reported to diagnose cytomegalovirus status with high specificity and sensitivity in both the original cohort and the validation cohort. In this cohort, only TCR beta chains were sequenced, and detectable features were limited by the absence of alpha or paired-chain data. Linkage disequilibrium might explain the correlated functional status among segregating V segments, but an unknown experimental factor could not be excluded. Most CMV-associated TCR beta chains appeared to be HLA-restricted in a later analysis, and the HLA associations seemed to be driven largely by CMV exposure. Compared with the 666-donor mean, donors in an Asian-associated ancestry cluster had fewer N-insertions in productive TCRs, according to a later genetic analysis. A further reported finding was that TCR beta sequences accurately predicted the HLA-A and HLA-B alleles for most subjects in the first cohort. Because HLA typing was missing for some donors at each locus, association tests included only the typed subset.

The CDR3 numbers 18 residues from cysteine through phenylalanine. The retained sequence is limited to the CDR3, 54 bases, with the frame set at the first base. V is reduced by 1 base and J by 4 bases, leaving a spacing of 17 bases between them. CDR1 LGHNT and CDR2 FRNRAP are derived from the germline V gene. A word on this clone: The antigen it binds to is not known.

The cohort comprised around 690 healthy bone marrow donors. Cohort members were all nominally healthy when sampled, although unrecorded immune exposures were likely present. The donor was CMV seronegative and belonged to the group of 352 seronegative cohort members. Each donor provided a peripheral blood sample, and peripheral blood mononuclear cells were used for TCR beta sequencing. Genomic DNA was extracted from the blood cell samples with the Qiagen DNeasy Blood Extraction Kit. Preparation of the library involved the immunoSEQ multiplex PCR assay. For the multiplex PCR, a mixture combining 60 forward primers for TCR Vbeta segments and 13 reverse primers for TCR Jbeta segments was used. The CDR3 region of rearranged TCR beta genes was amplified from genomic DNA with a multiplex PCR assay. The Illumina HiSeq System was used to sequence the amplified TCR beta libraries as 87-base-pair reads. Regarding the original processing steps: Across the roughly 600 repertoires, a later analysis counted tens of millions of unique TCR beta chains, approximately 12 million of which were shared by at least two donors. Raw reads were error-corrected and collapsed into unique sequences with a nearest-neighbor algorithm that merged closely related sequences to remove PCR and sequencing errors. V, D and J gene segments were assigned by aligning CDR3 sequences to IMGT reference sequences. For a sequence to be retained, a match of at least six nucleotides to both a V gene segment and a J gene segment was required. Rearrangements were called productive when the CDR3 lacked stop codons and stayed in frame with V and J; all others were non-productive. Following IMGT convention, CDR3 was defined as the stretch from the second conserved V-encoded cysteine up to the conserved J-encoded phenylalanine. The earlier analysis of about 590 of the donors excluded sequences that lacked an unambiguous match to a single V gene segment. An earlier analysis of 587 of the donors called V segments functional above 56.7% productive rearrangements and segregating when the between-donor standard deviation exceeded 5%. A statistical classification framework was developed to diagnose cytomegalovirus status using the catalog of TCR beta chain sequences. In a later analysis, TCR nucleotide sequences were compared against IMGT/GENE-DB human TR gene sequences so that V and J genes could be assigned. In a later analysis, CDR3 sequences and most-parsimonious VDJ recombination scenarios were assigned using the TCRdist pipeline. In a later analysis, each TCR beta chain was defined by its CDR3 amino acid sequence together with its V-gene family, and reads without a unique V-gene family were excluded. To address suspected cross-contamination and a sequencing artifact, a later analysis removed some 620 highly shared, low-generation-probability nucleotide sequences. For each public chain, a later analysis derived a clonal expansion index from normalized ranks of inferred template counts within each repertoire. In a later analysis, generation probabilities were computed with a VDJ recombination model fitted to out-of-frame rearrangements, and the resulting probabilities were checked against IGoR. Hypergeometric tests were used in a later analysis to score TCR-TCR, TCR-HLA and TCR-CMV co-occurrence, with a repertoire-size bias correction applied to the TCR pairs. To estimate false discovery rates, a later analysis permuted the HLA or CMV assignments 20 times. In a later analysis, co-occurring TCRs were grouped with DBSCAN, and TCRdist sequence similarity was added when clustering was performed within HLA-allele-positive subsets. For co-occurrence clustering, repertoires with fewer than 30,000 or more than 120,000 public chains were excluded, along with a handful of repertoires with anomalous nucleotide sharing. The table comes from immuneACCESS by way of TCRdb, which keeps in-frame sequences with V and J called. Part of the clones is missing from these tables; in studies checked, under half for an unresolved V gene and the rest for unknown reasons. V, J and clone size reflect that table, while D and trimming were determined from the DNA. This specimen's table enumerates some 200,000 clones. The top ten hold 6.5% of the sample.

Rearrangement joined TRBV12-5 to TRBJ2-6; D gene: possibly TRBD2, on 5 matching bases. This TCR was recovered from a man in his thirties or forties in good health and CMV-seronegative. The material sequenced was PBMCs. CDR3 loop: CASGLGGRDGPGANVLTF. The DNA reads TGTGCTAGTGGTTTGGGCGGTCGGGATGGTCCCGGGGCCAACGTCCTGACTTTC.